A single sample is the source of the 31 T cell receptor beta chains below, sequenced in a study of T cell repertoires in cytomegalovirus infection. TCRdb used MiXCR to reprocess the reads, holding one entry per CDR3 protein. The table includes 680,000 or so distinct CDR3 sequences, 35% to 40% detected once. The sample taken for sequencing was PBMCs. These receptors all stem from a human donor in good health (CMV status not recorded). Some clones in this sample may be carry-over from other donors' samples.

This clonotype was recorded a few times. The genes are TRBV27 and TRBJ1-6; 7 bases match TRBD1. This CDR3 region has 17 residues. Germline loops: CDR1 MNHEY, CDR2 SMNVEV (reference sequence). The junction had 11 bases not matched to a gene; V was cut back by 5 bases and J by 4 bases. The CDR3 DNA sequence: TGTGCCAGCAGTCAAAGACAGGGTAGGGGTTATAATTCACCCCTCCACTTT. Translating it yields CASSQRQGRGYNSPLHF.

The chain joins TRBV20-1 to TRBJ2-7; perhaps TRBD2 as D (6 bases). V shed 3 bases and J shed 5 bases, with 14 bases lying between them. The CDR3 has 13 amino acids. The germline gives CDR1 DFQATT, CDR2 SNEGSKA (reference sequence). CDR3 in amino acids: CSARINRGNEQYF. As DNA, the CDR3 is TGCAGTGCTAGGATAAATCGGGGGAACGAGCAGTACTTC.

This clonotype has ten or more counts. The chain has TRBV7-2 and TRBJ2-7; 7 bases map to TRBD1. The V and J ends lost 5 bases and 5 bases, in that order; junction bases with no gene match: 12. Germline V lookup: CDR1 SGHTA, CDR2 FQGNSA. This CDR3 is 15 amino acids long. The CDR3 nucleotides are TGTGCCAGCAGCACCCGACAGGGTAAGATGGACGAGCAGTACTTC. Encoded protein: CASSTRQGKMDEQYF.

The chain is built from TRBV6-2 or TRBV6-3 and TRBJ2-1, with 8 bases identical to TRBD1. The CDR3 is 15 amino acids. After removal of 2 bases from V and 8 bases from J, the junction contained 8 bases not matched to a gene. Germline CDR1 is MNHEY and CDR2 is SVGEGT. The CDR3 protein is CASSYGQGFLDEQFF. Written as DNA, the CDR3 is TGTGCCAGCAGTTACGGACAGGGTTTTCTCGATGAGCAGTTCTTC.

The rearrangement joins TRBV7-9 to TRBJ2-3, with 9 bases lining up with TRBD2. V was clipped by 3 bases and J by 2 bases; unmatched bases: 18. Germline V gene data show CDR1 as SEHNR and CDR2 as FQNEAQ (reference sequence). The CDR3 has 20 amino acids. As DNA, the CDR3 is TGTGCCAGCAGCTTCCCCTCCGGGAAAAGCGGGAGGACCTCCACAGATACGCAGTATTTT. Translation gives CASSFPSGKSGRTSTDTQYF.

Note on this clonotype: Possible read error: a much larger clone is one base away. This chain connects TRBV7-2 to TRBJ1-5, with D possibly TRBD1 on 6 matching bases. The germline V gene encodes CDR1 SGHTA and CDR2 FQGNSA. This CDR3 spans 17 amino acids. The CDR3 loop reads CASSSHRGAGSSQPQHF. In DNA, the CDR3 is TGTGCCAGCAGCTCGCACCGGGGGGCCGGAAGCAGTCAGCCCCAGCATTTT.

The CDR3 sequence: CASSLSVGGTEAFF. Written as DNA, the CDR3 is TGTGCCAGCAGTTTATCCGTGGGCGGAACTGAAGCTTTCTTT. The genes are TRBV27 and TRBJ1-1, with unresolved D. The CDR3 totals 14 residues. V lost 0 bases, J lost 5 bases, and 10 bases lay in between. Germline CDR1 is MNHEY and CDR2 is SMNVEV (reference sequence).

This clonotype was observed a handful of times. The rearrangement joins TRBV7-6 to TRBJ2-1; TRBD2 aligns across 9 bases. V was clipped by 8 bases and J by 4 bases; unmatched bases: 18. From germline, CDR1 is SGHVS and CDR2 FNYEAQ. This CDR3 has 18 residues. As DNA, the CDR3 is TGTGCCAGCTCTCCGGGGGAATGGAGCGGACTAGCGTACAATGAGCAGTTCTTC. Encoded protein: CASSPGEWSGLAYNEQFF.

The rearrangement joins TRBV28 to TRBJ2-3; 8 bases line up with TRBD1. The ends lost 3 bases at V and 2 bases at J; junction bases unmatched: 4. In germline, CDR1 is MDHEN, CDR2 SYDVKM. This CDR3 contains 15 residues. CDR3 DNA: TGTGCCAGCAGTTTTCAGACAGGGGTCACAGATACGCAGTATTTT. Residues: CASSFQTGVTDTQYF.

The sample holds a few counts of this clonotype. The chain joins TRBV6-1 to TRBJ1-2; D gene ambiguous. In germline, CDR1 is MNHNS, CDR2 SASEGT. V was shortened by 0 bases and J by 5 bases, with 10 bases between the two germline ends. CDR3 length equals 14 residues. This CDR3 reads CASSEAGGSYGYTF. The CDR3 bases are TGTGCCAGCAGTGAAGCGGGTGGCAGTTATGGCTACACCTTC.

This clonotype has at least ten counts. The CDR3 nucleotides read TGCAGTGCCAGCCGGGTCAGGGGCCCTAGCTCCTACGAGCAGTACTTC. This codes for CSASRVRGPSSYEQYF. V and J are TRBV20-1 and TRBJ2-7, with D tentatively TRBD1 (6 bases). This CDR3 comprises 16 residues. Germline CDR1 reads DFQATT; CDR2 reads SNEGSKA (reference sequence). Trimming took off 6 bases at V and 0 bases at J, with 21 bases between the two ends.

As concerns this clonotype: The conserved phenylalanine or tryptophan is not found at the CDR3 terminus, so this likely reflects a read error. Written as DNA, the CDR3 is TGTGCCAGCAGCCCAACGAGAGCTCGAGGCACCGGGGAGCTGTTTCTT. This codes for CASSPTRARGTGELFL. The V and J genes are TRBV7-6 and TRBJ2-2, with D hard to call. Deletions cut 5 bases from V and 4 bases from J, with 17 bases between. This CDR3 region has 16 residues. Per the germline V gene, CDR1 is SGHVS and CDR2 is FNYEAQ.

In this sample, this clonotype turned up a few times. The chain is built from TRBV7-9 and TRBJ1-1; D remains unclear. There are 15 residues in the CDR3. V was clipped by 5 bases and J by 6 bases, with 19 bases between them. CDR1 and CDR2 (germline): SEHNR, FQNEAQ (reference sequence). This CDR3 is CASSPQMGSVAEAFF. CDR3 nucleotides: TGTGCCAGCAGCCCGCAAATGGGGTCTGTAGCTGAAGCTTTCTTT.

The rearrangement links TRBV19 to TRBJ1-1, with D maybe TRBD1 (5 bases). Germline lookup yields CDR1 LNHDA and CDR2 SQIVND (reference sequence). The CDR3 extends over 15 amino acids. The ends were cut back, 7 bases at V and 0 bases at J, with 15 bases in the middle. CDR3 protein: CASIKEGQMNTEAFF. CDR3 nucleotides: TGTGCCAGTATTAAGGAGGGGCAGATGAACACTGAAGCTTTCTTT.

J is TRBJ2-1 and V is TRBV20-1; no reliable D call. Trimming cost V 5 bases and J 3 bases, with 5 bases left between them. The germline CDR1 and CDR2 sequences are DFQATT and SNEGSKA (reference sequence). There are 11 residues in the CDR3. DNA for the CDR3: TGCAGTGCTCGGAACTACAATGAGCAGTTCTTC. The encoded protein is CSARNYNEQFF.

Concerning this clonotype: Possible read error: a much larger clone is one base away. CDR3 DNA sequence: TGTGCCAGCAGCTTATATCAGGATAGCAATCAGCCCCATCATTTT. This gives the protein CASSLYQDSNQPHHF. The rearrangement uses TRBV7-2 and TRBJ1-5; D remains ambiguous. The CDR3 consists of 15 residues. Germline-derived CDR1 and CDR2 are SGHTA and FQGNSA.

About this clonotype itself: At one end, the junction sequence differs from germline, possibly due to a read error. This chain connects TRBV7-8 to TRBJ1-5; D perhaps matches TRBD1 (5 bases). The V gene's germline CDR1 is SGHVS and CDR2 FQNEAQ. This CDR3 is built from 15 residues. CDR3 in amino acids: CASSPTAHSNHPQHF. The CDR3 nucleotides read TGTGCCAGCAGCCCGACAGCCCATAGCAATCATCCCCAGCATTTT.

Written as DNA, the CDR3 is TGTGCCAGTAGTCCCTTCCCTCGGGGGCCCTCCTACGAGCAGTACTTC. Translating it yields CASSPFPRGPSYEQYF. This rearrangement joins TRBV19 to TRBJ2-7; perhaps D is TRBD1 or TRBD2 (6 bases each). V was cut by 5 bases and J by 0 bases, with 17 bases left in between. Looked up from germline, CDR1 is LNHDA and CDR2 is SQIVND (reference sequence). The CDR3 contains 16 residues.

Ten or more counts support this clonotype. The chain employs TRBV28 and TRBJ1-5; D remains ambiguous. Trimming cost V 3 bases and J 7 bases, with 10 bases left between them. This CDR3 has 13 amino acids. Per germline, CDR1 MDHEN and CDR2 SYDVKM. The DNA for the CDR3 is TGTGCCAGCAGTTTGACGGGATTGCAGCCCCAGCATTTT. It yields the protein CASSLTGLQPQHF.

This clonotype was detected only a few times. V is TRBV6-2 or TRBV6-3 and J is TRBJ2-4; D unclear. Germline CDR1 MNHEY, CDR2 SVGEGT. The CDR3 contains 15 residues. V lost 4 bases and J lost 6, with 16 bases in between. The CDR3 is CASSLPAVKINIQYF. The CDR3 DNA follows: TGTGCCAGCAGTTTACCGGCGGTGAAGATAAACATTCAGTACTTC.

Of note for this clonotype: The CDR3 carries no conserved terminal phenylalanine or tryptophan, so it likely arises from a read error. The chain joins TRBV12-3 or TRBV12-4 to TRBJ2-2, with 7 bases matching TRBD2. V shed 2 bases, J shed 0 bases, and the junction held 3 bases outside the gene matches. This CDR3 comprises 16 residues. DNA for the CDR3: TGTGCCAGCAGTTTACGGCTAGCGGCGAACACCGGGGAGCTGTTTCTT. It yields the protein CASSLRLAANTGELFL.

On this clonotype: The CDR3 end shows no conserved phenylalanine or tryptophan, and so a read error is likely. The rearrangement links TRBV5-1 to TRBJ1-5, with a possible D match to TRBD1 (5 bases). Trimming stripped 0 bases from V and 1 base from J, with 5 bases between. The germline V gene has CDR1 SGHRS and CDR2 YFSETQ. This CDR3 comprises 14 residues. The CDR3 spells CASSLGQSNQPQHC. CDR3 in DNA: TGCGCCAGCAGCTTGGGACAGAGCAATCAGCCCCAGCATTGT.

Worth noting for this clonotype: A much more abundant neighbour one base away suggests this may be a read error. This rearrangement joins TRBV7-4 to TRBJ2-7; D is ambiguous. The CDR3 has 14 amino acids. Germline V gene sequence: CDR1 SGHVT, CDR2 SQSDAQ. Written as DNA, the CDR3 is TGTGCCAGCAGCTTAGGAACAACGCCCTACGAGCGGTACTTC. Translated: CASSLGTTPYERYF.

This chain connects TRBV6-6 to TRBJ2-7; D gene ambiguous. Germline CDR1 and CDR2: MNHNY and SVGAGI (reference sequence). CDR3 length: 14 amino acids. Trimming pared 3 bases from V and 2 bases from J, leaving 11 bases between. DNA for the CDR3: TGTGCCAGCAGTTATGCCGGGCAGGCCTACGAGCAGTACTTC. The encoded protein is CASSYAGQAYEQYF.

This clonotype occurred a few times. The rearrangement links TRBV5-1 to TRBJ2-1, with 9 positions matching TRBD2. Looked up from germline, CDR1 is SGHRS and CDR2 is YFSETQ. The CDR3 has 16 amino acids. Unmatched junction bases numbered 12, after V lost 4 bases and J lost 7 bases. CDR3 sequence (DNA): TGCGCCAGCAGCCCCCCTGCCGGGACTAGCATGAATGAGCAGTTCTTC. Translation: CASSPPAGTSMNEQFF.

Comment on this clonotype: A read error is possible here, since a much larger clone lies one base away. The V gene is TRBV28, the J gene TRBJ1-2; no firm D call. Germline values: CDR1 MDHEN, CDR2 SYDVKM. The CDR3 loop spans 13 amino acids. This CDR3 reads CSSSLEVNYGYTF. CDR3 coding DNA: TGTTCCAGCAGTTTAGAGGTTAACTATGGCTACACCTTC.

The V and J genes are TRBV27 and TRBJ1-1, with 9 bases lining up with TRBD1. Germline V gene data show CDR1 as MNHEY and CDR2 as SMNVEV (reference sequence). The CDR3 length is 20 residues. The V and J ends lost 5 bases and 3 bases, in that order; junction bases with no gene match: 22. CDR3 nucleotide sequence: TGTGCCAGCAGTCTCCAATTCCCCGGGACAGGGATTGCCGGGGACACTGAAGCTTTCTTT. Protein product: CASSLQFPGTGIAGDTEAFF.

This clonotype appeared a few times. This chain links TRBV15 with TRBJ1-2, with D tentatively TRBD1 (6 bases). V gave up 0 bases and J gave up 3 bases, with 14 bases separating them. This CDR3 spans 16 amino acids. Per germline, CDR1 LNHNV and CDR2 YYDKDF (reference sequence). Here the CDR3 reads CATSRELRQDYYGYTF. In DNA form, the CDR3 reads TGTGCCACCAGCAGAGAGTTGAGACAGGATTACTATGGCTACACCTTC.

This clonotype was seen more than once but under ten times. The rearrangement joins TRBV11-3 to TRBJ1-1, with D possibly TRBD1 on 5 matching bases. CDR1 and CDR2 from the germline V gene are SGHNT and YENEEA. Trimming shortened V by 2 bases and J by 3 bases, and 22 bases separated the two germline ends. This CDR3 contains 18 residues. The CDR3 protein is CASSLSVREEVIYTEAFF. In DNA form, the CDR3 reads TGTGCCAGCAGCTTATCGGTCAGGGAAGAGGTAATATACACTGAAGCTTTCTTT. The variable domain in full, completed from reference TRBV11-3 and TRBJ1-1, reads EAGVVQSPRYKIIEKKQPVAFWCNPISGHNTLYWYLQNLGQGPELLIRYENEEAVDDSQLPKDRFSAERLKGVDSTLKIQPAELGDSAVYLCASSLSVREEVIYTEAFFGQGTRLTVV.

The chain recombines TRBV24-1 with TRBJ2-3; D ambiguous. This CDR3 contains 15 residues. CDR1 is KGHDR and CDR2 is SFDVKD in the germline V gene. V dropped 4 bases and J dropped 1 base, with 11 bases sitting between them. This CDR3 is CATSDKPSGTDTQYF. The CDR3 DNA reads as TGTGCCACCAGTGACAAGCCGTCCGGCACAGATACGCAGTATTTT.

The V call is TRBV7-8, the J call TRBJ1-3; D is perhaps TRBD1 (6 bases). V lost 2 bases, J lost 9 bases, and 20 bases lay in between. This CDR3 comprises 16 residues. Per the germline V gene, CDR1 is SGHVS and CDR2 is FQNEAQ. The CDR3 loop is CASSLKGDRSSPTIYF. The CDR3 DNA reads as TGTGCCAGCAGCTTAAAGGGCGACAGGTCCTCTCCCACCATATATTTT.